This T cell receptor (beta chain) was documented in a study of T cell repertoires in cytomegalovirus infection. Trimming pared 6 bases from V and 0 bases from J, leaving 11 bases between. The CDR3 length is 14 residues. In germline, CDR1 is LGHNT, CDR2 FRNRAP. TCRdb itself ran the reads through MiXCR, one entry per CDR3 protein. The repertoire holds hundreds of thousands of distinct CDR3 sequences, with 35% to 45% as singletons. This clonotype was seen more than once but under ten times. The source is a human donor in good health (CMV status not recorded). Some clones in this sample may be carry-over from other donors' samples. The chain has TRBV12-5 and TRBJ1-2; D may be TRBD1 (6 bases). Sequencing was performed on PBMCs. The CDR3 coding sequence is TGTGCTAGTGGCCGGGACAATCCTAACTATGGCTACACCTTC. Its protein product is CASGRDNPNYGYTF.